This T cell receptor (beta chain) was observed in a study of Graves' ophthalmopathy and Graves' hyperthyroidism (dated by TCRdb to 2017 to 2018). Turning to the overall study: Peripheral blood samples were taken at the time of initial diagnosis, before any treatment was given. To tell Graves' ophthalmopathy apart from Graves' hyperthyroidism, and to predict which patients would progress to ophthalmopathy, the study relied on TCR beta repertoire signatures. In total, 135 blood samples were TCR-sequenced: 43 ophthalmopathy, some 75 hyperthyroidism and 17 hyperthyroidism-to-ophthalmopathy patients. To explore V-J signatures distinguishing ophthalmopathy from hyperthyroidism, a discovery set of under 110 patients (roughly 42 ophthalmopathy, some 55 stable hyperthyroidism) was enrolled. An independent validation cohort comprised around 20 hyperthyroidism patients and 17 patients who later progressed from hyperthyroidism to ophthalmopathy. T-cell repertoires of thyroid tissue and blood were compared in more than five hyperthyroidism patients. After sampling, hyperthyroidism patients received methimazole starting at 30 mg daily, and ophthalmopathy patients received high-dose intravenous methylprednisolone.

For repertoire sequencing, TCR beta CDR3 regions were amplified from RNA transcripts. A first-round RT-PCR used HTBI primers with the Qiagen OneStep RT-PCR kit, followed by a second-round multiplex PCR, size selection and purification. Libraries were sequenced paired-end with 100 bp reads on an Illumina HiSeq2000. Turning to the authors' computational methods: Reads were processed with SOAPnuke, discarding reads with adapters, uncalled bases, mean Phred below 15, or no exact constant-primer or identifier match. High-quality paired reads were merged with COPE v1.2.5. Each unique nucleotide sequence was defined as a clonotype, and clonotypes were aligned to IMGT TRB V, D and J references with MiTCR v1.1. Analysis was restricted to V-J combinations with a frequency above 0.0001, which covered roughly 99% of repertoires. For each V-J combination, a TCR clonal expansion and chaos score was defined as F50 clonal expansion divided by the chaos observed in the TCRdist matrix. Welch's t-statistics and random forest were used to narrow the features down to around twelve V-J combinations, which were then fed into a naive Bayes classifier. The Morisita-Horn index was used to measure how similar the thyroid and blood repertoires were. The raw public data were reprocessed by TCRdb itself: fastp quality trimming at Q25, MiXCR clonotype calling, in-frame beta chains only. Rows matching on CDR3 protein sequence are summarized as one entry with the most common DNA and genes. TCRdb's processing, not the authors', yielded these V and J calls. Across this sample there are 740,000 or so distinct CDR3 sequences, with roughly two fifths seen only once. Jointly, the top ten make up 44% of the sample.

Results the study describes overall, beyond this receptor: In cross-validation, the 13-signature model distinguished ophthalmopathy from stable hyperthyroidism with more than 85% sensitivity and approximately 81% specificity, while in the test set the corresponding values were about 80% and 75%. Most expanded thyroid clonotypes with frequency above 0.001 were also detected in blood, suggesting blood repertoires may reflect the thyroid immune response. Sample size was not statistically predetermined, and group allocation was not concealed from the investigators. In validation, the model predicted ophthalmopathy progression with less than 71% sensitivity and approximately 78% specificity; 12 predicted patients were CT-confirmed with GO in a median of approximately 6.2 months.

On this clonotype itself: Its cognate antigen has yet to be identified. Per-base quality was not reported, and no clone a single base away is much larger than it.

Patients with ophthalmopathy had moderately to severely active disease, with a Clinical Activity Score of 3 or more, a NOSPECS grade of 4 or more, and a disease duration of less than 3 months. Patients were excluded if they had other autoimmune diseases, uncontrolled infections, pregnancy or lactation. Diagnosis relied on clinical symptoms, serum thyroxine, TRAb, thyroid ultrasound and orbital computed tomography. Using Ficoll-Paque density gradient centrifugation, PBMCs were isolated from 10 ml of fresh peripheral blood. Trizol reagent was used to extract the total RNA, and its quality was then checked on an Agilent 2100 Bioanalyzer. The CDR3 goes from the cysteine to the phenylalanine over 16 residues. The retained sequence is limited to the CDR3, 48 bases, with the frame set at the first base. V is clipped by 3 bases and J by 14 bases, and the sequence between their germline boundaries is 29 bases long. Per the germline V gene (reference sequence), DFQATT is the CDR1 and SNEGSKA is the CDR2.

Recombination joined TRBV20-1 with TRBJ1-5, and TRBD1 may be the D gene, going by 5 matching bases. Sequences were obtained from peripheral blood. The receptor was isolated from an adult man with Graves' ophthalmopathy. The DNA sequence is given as TGCAGTGCTAGTTTGGTTCTAGCGGGGCGACGGGGCTACGAGCATTTT. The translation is CSASLVLAGRRGYEHF.